This note documents a single T cell receptor (beta chain) sequence. This sample was taken from a study of OX40 agonist ivuxolimab in advanced cancers. Sequencing used immunoSEQ multiplex PCR; TCRdb keeps in-frame clones, though not all of them. The data contain approximately 69,000 clones, 80% to 90% of them seen just once; the ten biggest clones take up around 3%. V lost 0 bases to trimming and J lost 7 bases, with 10 bases between them. The V gene's germline CDR1 is SGDLS and CDR2 YYNGEE. The CDR3 covers 13 residues. Sequenced material: CD4+ or CD8+ T cells sorted from blood, taken in a trial of the OX40 agonist ivuxolimab. The receptor was derived from an adult with an advanced solid tumor such as melanoma, head and neck, liver or kidney cancer. The rearrangement links TRBV9 to TRBJ2-5; D gene ambiguous. The CDR3 DNA follows: TGTGCCAGCAGCGTAGAGGGCGGCGGGACCCAGTACTTC. Residues: CASSVEGGGTQYF.